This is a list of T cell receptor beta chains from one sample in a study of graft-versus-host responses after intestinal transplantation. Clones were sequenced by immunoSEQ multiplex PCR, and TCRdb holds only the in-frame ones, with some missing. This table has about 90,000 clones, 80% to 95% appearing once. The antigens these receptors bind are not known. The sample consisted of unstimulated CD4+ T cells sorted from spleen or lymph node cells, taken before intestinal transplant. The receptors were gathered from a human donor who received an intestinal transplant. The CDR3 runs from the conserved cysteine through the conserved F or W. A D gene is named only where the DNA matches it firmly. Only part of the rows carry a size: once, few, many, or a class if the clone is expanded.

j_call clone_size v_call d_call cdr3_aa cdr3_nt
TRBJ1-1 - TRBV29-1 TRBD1 CSATGGDDTEAFF TGCAGCGCGACAGGGGGGGACGACACTGAAGCTTTCTTT
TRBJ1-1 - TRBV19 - CASSAPIERVHKNTEAFF TGTGCCAGTAGTGCCCCGATCGAGCGGGTACACAAGAACACTGAAGCTTTCTTT
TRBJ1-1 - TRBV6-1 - CASSRINTEAFF TGTGCCAGCTCCAGGATCAACACTGAAGCTTTCTTT
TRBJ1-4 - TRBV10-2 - CASSGAGATNEKLFF TGCGCCAGCAGTGGAGCCGGGGCAACTAATGAAAAACTGTTTTTT
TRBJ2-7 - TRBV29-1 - CSVPVPILSNEQYF TGCAGCGTCCCAGTCCCCATCCTGAGTAACGAGCAGTACTTC
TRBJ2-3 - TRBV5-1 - CASSSGSTDTQYF TGCGCCAGCAGCTCTGGAAGCACAGATACGCAGTATTTT
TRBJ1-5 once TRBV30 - CAWKGAESNQPQHF TGTGCCTGGAAGGGCGCAGAATCCAATCAGCCCCAGCATTTT
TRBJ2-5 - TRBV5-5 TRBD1 CASIKFSGTGEETQYF TGTGCCAGCATCAAATTTTCCGGGACAGGGGAAGAGACCCAGTACTTC
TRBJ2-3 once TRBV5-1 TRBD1 CASSLGTGARGDTQYF TGCGCCAGCAGCTTGGGGACAGGGGCAAGGGGAGATACGCAGTATTTT
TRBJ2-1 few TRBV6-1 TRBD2 CASSVSFSGVNWQFF TGTGCCAGCAGTGTATCGTTCAGCGGGGTGAATTGGCAGTTCTTC
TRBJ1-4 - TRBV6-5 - CASSYGFTATGEKLFF TGTGCCAGCAGTTACGGATTTACCGCCACAGGGGAAAAACTGTTTTTT
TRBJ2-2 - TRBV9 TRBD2 CASSGSGRANTGELFF TGTGCCAGCAGCGGTAGCGGGAGGGCGAACACCGGGGAGCTGTTTTTT
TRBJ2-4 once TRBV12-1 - CASILGNPRQPQNEGLAKNIQYF TGTGCCAGCATCCTCGGGAACCCCCGACAACCTCAAAATGAAGGATTAGCCAAAAACATTCAGTACTTC
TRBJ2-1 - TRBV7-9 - CASTASSGSYNEQFF TGTGCCAGCACCGCCTCCTCGGGTTCCTACAATGAGCAGTTCTTC
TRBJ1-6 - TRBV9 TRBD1 CASSVGGTGDSPLHF TGTGCCAGCAGCGTAGGAGGGACAGGGGATTCACCCCTCCACTTT
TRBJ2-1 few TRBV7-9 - CASSFWLGEQFF TGTGCCAGCAGCTTTTGGCTGGGAGAGCAGTTCTTC
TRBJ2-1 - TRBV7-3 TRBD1 CASSSQGVHANEQFF TGTGCCAGCAGCTCTCAGGGGGTACACGCCAATGAGCAGTTCTTC
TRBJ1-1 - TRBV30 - CAWERLGNTEAFF TGTGCCTGGGAAAGACTGGGGAACACTGAAGCTTTCTTT
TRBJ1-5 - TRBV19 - CASSKDRSNQPQHF TGTGCCAGTAGTAAAGACAGGTCAAATCAGCCCCAGCATTTT
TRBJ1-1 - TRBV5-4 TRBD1 CASSSRTGRGTEAFF TGTGCCAGCAGCTCGAGGACAGGCCGGGGGACTGAAGCTTTCTTT
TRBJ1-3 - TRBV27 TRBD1 CASSQSWTGSGNTIYF TGTGCCAGCAGTCAATCCTGGACAGGCTCTGGAAACACCATATATTTT
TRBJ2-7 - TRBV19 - CASSIPGPNEQYF TGTGCCAGTAGTATACCAGGGCCCAACGAGCAGTACTTC
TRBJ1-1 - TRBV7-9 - CASSLAGGENTEAFF TGTGCCAGCAGCTTAGCAGGGGGGGAGAACACTGAAGCTTTCTTT
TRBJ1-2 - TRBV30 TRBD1 CAWSKEGQGARRGANYGYTF TGTGCCTGGAGTAAAGAGGGACAGGGGGCGCGGCGTGGGGCTAACTATGGCTACACCTTC
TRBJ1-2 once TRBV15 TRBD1 CATSGGTGGFLNGYTF TGTGCCACCAGCGGGGGGACAGGGGGCTTCCTTAACGGCTACACCTTC
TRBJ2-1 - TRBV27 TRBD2 CASSFVGLAGEGSNEQFF TGTGCCAGCAGTTTCGTGGGACTAGCGGGAGAGGGGTCCAATGAGCAGTTCTTC
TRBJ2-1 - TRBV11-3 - CASSLGAGDEQFF TGTGCCAGCAGCTTAGGGGCTGGCGATGAGCAGTTCTTC
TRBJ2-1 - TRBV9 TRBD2 CASSVSGSSYNEQFF TGTGCCAGCAGCGTAAGCGGGAGCTCCTACAATGAGCAGTTCTTC
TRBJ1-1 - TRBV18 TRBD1 CASSPRTGVTEAFF TGTGCCAGCTCACCTCGGACAGGGGTGACTGAAGCTTTCTTT
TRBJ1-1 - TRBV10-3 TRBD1 CAIRKDRDNTEAFF TGTGCCATCAGGAAGGACAGGGACAACACTGAAGCTTTCTTT
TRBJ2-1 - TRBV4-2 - CASSSGLPGATLSYNEQFF TGTGCCAGCAGCTCCGGGCTTCCCGGGGCGACCCTCTCCTACAATGAGCAGTTCTTC
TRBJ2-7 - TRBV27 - CASSLRVGYEQYF TGTGCCAGCAGTTTAAGGGTCGGTTACGAGCAGTACTTC
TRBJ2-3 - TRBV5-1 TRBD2 CASSRMVSGGPSRTDTQYF TGCGCCAGCAGCCGAATGGTCTCGGGAGGGCCGTCAAGAACAGATACGCAGTATTTT
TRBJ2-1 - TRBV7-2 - CASSPGTWYSFF TGTGCCAGCAGCCCTGGGACATGGTACTCGTTCTTC